This T cell receptor (beta chain) was profiled in a study of cytomegalovirus exposure and HLA in healthy donors. Whole-study context: The 666 first-cohort repertoires shared a platform with the 130 or so validation repertoires, as reported in a later analysis.

As concerns this clone: The antigen is unknown.

Study-level results: Cytomegalovirus status, reportedly, was diagnosed with high specificity and sensitivity by the classifier.

The repertoire was sequenced with immunoSEQ multiplex PCR; TCRdb's copy has only in-frame clones and lacks some. Altogether around 250,000 clones are present, 90% being singletons, with the ten largest covering 0.3% to 0.4%. Germline CDR1 is MGHDK and CDR2 is SYGVNS. Trimming at V came to 4 bases and at J to 6 bases, leaving 7 bases not matched to a gene. This CDR3 has 14 residues. This receptor was obtained from a woman under 30 in good health and CMV-seronegative. The chain is built from TRBV25-1 and TRBJ1-2; TRBD1 aligns across 8 bases. Sequencing was performed on PBMCs. Written as DNA, the CDR3 is TGTGCCAGCAGTGCTCACCAGGGGGCGGATGGCTACACCTTC. This translates into CASSAHQGADGYTF.